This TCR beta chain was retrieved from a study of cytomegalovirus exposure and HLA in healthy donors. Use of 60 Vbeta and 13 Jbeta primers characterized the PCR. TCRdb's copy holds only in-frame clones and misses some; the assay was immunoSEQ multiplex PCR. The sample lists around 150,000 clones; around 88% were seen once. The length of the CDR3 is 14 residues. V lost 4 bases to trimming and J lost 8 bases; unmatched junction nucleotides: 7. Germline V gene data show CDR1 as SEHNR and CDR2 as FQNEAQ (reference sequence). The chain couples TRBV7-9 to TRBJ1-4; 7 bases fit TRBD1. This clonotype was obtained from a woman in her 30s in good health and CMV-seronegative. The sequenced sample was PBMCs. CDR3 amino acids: CASSSDRAGEKLFF. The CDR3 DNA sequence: TGTGCCAGCAGCTCCGACAGGGCGGGAGAAAAACTGTTTTTT.